This T cell receptor (beta chain) was retrieved from a study of T cell repertoires in cytomegalovirus infection. Whole-study context: Carrying CMV and the relevant HLA type showed in public TCR beta signatures.

Study-wide findings and caveats: The cumulative frequency of public TCR beta families distinguished individuals who carried CMV together with the relevant HLA. HLA-C-restricted TCR beta clonotypes specific for CMV led the ex vivo response.

Germline lookup yields CDR1 SGHTA and CDR2 FQGNSA. The CDR3 contains 18 residues. V gave up 5 bases and J gave up 5 bases; unmatched junction bases: 11. There are many counts of this clonotype. Its antigen is still unknown. TCRdb reprocessed the reads via MiXCR and lists one record per CDR3 protein. Among 450,000 to 650,000 distinct CDR3 sequences listed, roughly 29% were seen once. The rearrangement links TRBV7-2 to TRBJ2-5, with TRBD2 identical over 16 bases. The clonotype originates from a human donor in good health (CMV status not recorded). Some clones in this sample may be carry-over from other donors' samples. The sequenced sample was PBMCs. The chain's CDR3 is CASSTGTSGRGGKETQYF. Here the CDR3 DNA reads TGTGCCAGCAGCACAGGGACTAGCGGGAGGGGGGGCAAGGAGACCCAGTACTTC.